This T cell receptor (beta chain) appears in the sequencing data of a study of cytomegalovirus exposure and HLA in healthy donors. Clones were read by immunoSEQ multiplex PCR, and TCRdb kept only the in-frame ones, dropping some. The data hold about 360,000 clones, with roughly 90% observed a single time. Germline V CDR1 and CDR2: MNHEY, SMNVEV (reference sequence). Trimming took off 3 bases at V and 3 bases at J, with 12 bases between the two ends. This CDR3 region has 14 residues. This TCR was recovered from a woman aged 18-35 years in good health and CMV-seronegative. Input material: PBMCs. This chain joins TRBV27 and TRBJ2-7, with TRBD2 as a possible D gene (5 bases). The CDR3 here is CASSFSSGDYEQYF. The CDR3 nucleotides are TGTGCCAGCAGTTTTTCGTCCGGGGACTACGAGCAGTACTTC.